The T cell receptor (beta chain) described here comes from a study of blood T cells in healthy people across ages. This clonotype occurred a few times. Its antigen is undetermined. Per sample, extraction of total RNA gave at least 5.5 micrograms in every case. Overall study findings and caveats: Naive T cell percentage by flow cytometry tracked strongly with beta diversity.

Sample-barcoded 5' priming and a J-beta primer mix drove a second PCR of roughly 6 to 12 cycles. TCRdb re-analysed the 5' RACE reads in MiXCR, keeping a single row per CDR3 protein. The repertoire holds some 730,000 distinct CDR3 sequences, over 20% seen once, with about 20% in the top ten. Germline CDR1 DFQATT, CDR2 SNEGSKA (reference sequence). Trimming removed 0 bases from V and 4 bases from J, with 6 bases in between. The CDR3 covers 13 residues. Material: blood. This sequence was found in a man between 65 and 79 years old in good health. The chain is built from TRBV20-1 and TRBJ2-2; no firm D call. CDR3 in DNA: TGCAGTGCTAGAGAGACGGGCACCGGGGAGCTGTTTTTT. Amino acids: CSARETGTGELFF.